This entry lists 9 T cell receptor beta chains sequenced from one sample in a study of T cell repertoires in cytomegalovirus infection. TCRdb redid the calling of the reads with MiXCR, one entry per CDR3 protein. The sample consists of some 77,000 distinct CDR3 sequences, more than 3% of them appearing once. The sample was PBMCs. The receptors stem from a human donor in good health (CMV status not recorded). Some clones in this sample may be carry-over from other donors' samples.

This clonotype was picked up many times. CDR3 sequence reads: CAWSAWGGTEAFF. The CDR3 region has the DNA TGTGCCTGGAGTGCGTGGGGTGGCACTGAAGCTTTCTTT. This rearrangement joins TRBV30 to TRBJ1-1; D uncertain. The length of the CDR3 is 13 residues. CDR1 and CDR2 from the germline V gene are GTSNPN and SVGIG (reference sequence). The V gene lost 1 base and the J gene lost 4 bases, with 10 bases spanning the gap.

This clonotype was recorded at least ten times. CDR3 amino acids: CSARRGSTGGYEQYF. DNA for the CDR3: TGCAGTGCTAGAAGAGGTAGCACAGGGGGCTACGAGCAGTACTTC. This chain joins TRBV20-1 and TRBJ2-7, with 8 bases that match TRBD1. CDR3 length: 15 residues. Germline V gene lookup returns CDR1 DFQATT and CDR2 SNEGSKA (reference sequence). Losses at the gene ends were 2 bases for V and 3 bases for J; bases not matched to a gene: 9.

This clonotype was counted ten times or more. The rearrangement uses TRBV7-2 and TRBJ2-7; maybe TRBD2 (6 bases). With 5 bases removed from V and 2 bases from J, the gap between germline ends came to 19 bases. This CDR3 spans 16 amino acids. From germline, CDR1 is SGHTA and CDR2 FQGNSA. The CDR3 bases are TGTGCCAGCAGCGGGAGGTCTTGGGGGAGTACCTACGAGCAGTACTTC. This encodes CASSGRSWGSTYEQYF.

This clonotype has a count of ten or more. This rearrangement joins TRBV7-2 to TRBJ1-5; no reliable D call. V lost 4 bases and J lost 5, with 6 bases in between. The CDR3 is 12 residues long. Germline V CDR1 and CDR2: SGHTA, FQGNSA. In DNA, the CDR3 is TGTGCCAGCAGCTCATCTCATCAGCCCCAGCATTTT. It specifies CASSSSHQPQHF.

This clonotype was seen at least ten times. This chain connects TRBV20-1 to TRBJ1-2; TRBD1 matches at 7 bases. From germline, CDR1 is DFQATT and CDR2 SNEGSKA (reference sequence). Unmatched junction bases numbered 8, after V lost 3 bases and J lost 7 bases. The CDR3 loop spans 13 amino acids. Written as DNA, the CDR3 is TGCAGTGCTAGTCGGACAGGCTCGGTTGGCTACACCTTC. This encodes CSASRTGSVGYTF.

This clonotype was picked up many times. The genes are TRBV3-1 and TRBJ2-7; D is unresolved. Germline V gene data show CDR1 as LGHDT and CDR2 as YNNKEL (reference sequence). The CDR3 contains 12 residues. The ends were cut back, 1 base at V and 7 bases at J, with 8 bases in the middle. The CDR3 protein is CASSQVGGEQYF. The CDR3, as DNA: TGTGCCAGCAGCCAAGTAGGTGGAGAGCAGTACTTC.

This clonotype was seen many times. The chain employs TRBV12-3 or TRBV12-4 and TRBJ2-2; 8 bases fit TRBD1. V dropped 7 bases and J dropped 2; count of bases not matched to a gene: 12. CDR3 size: 17 residues. For the CDR3, the DNA is TGTGCCAGCACCCCGGACAGGGACGTTTTAAACACCGGGGAGCTGTTTTTT. This gives the protein CASTPDRDVLNTGELFF.

In this sample, this clonotype turned up many times. This chain connects TRBV7-2 to TRBJ2-1; D is unclear. The CDR3 totals 13 residues. The germline V and J ends were trimmed by 0 bases and 1 base, with 1 base remaining between them. Per germline, CDR1 SGHTA and CDR2 FQGNSA. Written as DNA, the CDR3 is TGTGCCAGCAGCTTAGCGTCCTACAATGAGCAGTTCTTC. Its protein product is CASSLASYNEQFF.

This clonotype was seen at least ten times. The chain links TRBV2 to TRBJ1-1; D uncertain. CDR1 is SNHLY, CDR2 FYNNEI, per germline. The CDR3 is made up of 11 amino acids. With 8 bases removed from V and 3 bases from J, the gap between germline ends came to 7 bases. In DNA form, the CDR3 reads TGTGCCAGCGGAGTGCACACTGAAGCTTTCTTT. Translated, it gives CASGVHTEAFF.